This T cell receptor beta chain stems from a study of OX40 agonist ivuxolimab in advanced cancers. Comment on this clone: Antigen unknown.

Researchers took blood at baseline, on cycle 4 day 1, and on cycle 7 day 1. The study, taken as a whole, reports: Some of the lowest clonal expansion was seen in partial responders at 0.1-3.0 mg/kg. Certain nonresponders additionally had low normalized T-cell clonal expansion.

Trimming removed 9 bases from V and 4 bases from J, with 13 bases in between. The CDR3 loop spans 13 amino acids. Germline V gives CDR1 SNHLY, CDR2 FYNNEI. Only in-frame clones appear in the TCRdb table, and some are missing; sequencing was by immunoSEQ multiplex PCR. The profile covers 75,000 to 90,000 clones, with roughly 85% appearing a single time and 2% to 3% taken by the ten largest. The V and J genes are TRBV2 and TRBJ2-1, with D perhaps being TRBD1 or TRBD2 (5 bases each). This TCR was recovered from an adult with an advanced solid tumor such as melanoma, head and neck, liver or kidney cancer. The sequences come from CD4+ or CD8+ T cells sorted from blood, collected in a trial of the OX40 agonist ivuxolimab. The CDR3 sequence: CASGDGAYNEQFF. DNA of the CDR3: TGTGCCAGTGGGGACGGAGCTTACAATGAGCAGTTCTTC.